One sample yielded the 8 T cell receptor beta chains listed below, sequenced in a study of PD-L1 blockade in urothelial cancer (dated by TCRdb to 2016 to 2017). Libraries were built with the immunoSEQ multiplex PCR assay. Drawn from immuneACCESS, this table holds only the in-frame rearrangements with V and J called that TCRdb kept. Clones are partly lost; checked studies trace under half to an unresolved V gene and leave the rest unexplained. This sample holds tens of thousands of clones; about 85% were observed only once. The top ten constitute about 7.6% of the sample. The sequences come from PBMCs, collected around atezolizumab (anti-PD-L1) treatment. The receptor source for this set is a man in his sixties with urothelial cancer.

This sequence joins TRBV7-9 and TRBJ2-3; D uncertain. V gave up 5 bases and J gave up 7 bases, with 10 bases separating them. The CDR3 extends over 12 amino acids. Germline V gene lookup returns CDR1 SEHNR and CDR2 FQNEAQ (reference sequence). CDR3 sequence (DNA): TGTGCCAGCAGCGAAAGCCCTAATACGCAGTATTTT. It is translated as CASSESPNTQYF.

Concerning this clone itself: Other DNA sequences in this sample translate to the same CDR3. V and J are TRBV7-9 and TRBJ2-1, with a possible D match to TRBD1 (7 bases). Germline CDR1 SEHNR, CDR2 FQNEAQ (reference sequence). The CDR3 length is 15 residues. Deletions cut 3 bases from V and 3 bases from J, with 12 bases between. The CDR3 DNA is TGTGCCAGCAGCTTTGGTCAGGGGGGCTACAATGAGCAGTTCTTC. It is translated as CASSFGQGGYNEQFF.

The chain joins TRBV6-1 to TRBJ2-3; TRBD1 matches at 8 bases. V trimming: 5 bases; J trimming: 5 bases; junction bases outside the gene matches: 9. This CDR3 is built from 15 residues. From germline, CDR1 is MNHNS and CDR2 SASEGT. In DNA form, the CDR3 reads TGTGCCAGCAGTCGACGGACAGGGTTGGGAGATACGCAGTATTTT. Translated: CASSRRTGLGDTQYF.

The chain carries TRBV7-9 and TRBJ1-4, with D perhaps TRBD1 (6 bases). Between the trimmed V and J ends, which lost 5 bases and 7 bases, there was a span of 17 bases. The CDR3 contains 15 residues. Germline V CDR1 and CDR2: SEHNR, FQNEAQ (reference sequence). The CDR3 DNA reads TGTGCCAGCAGCAGGATACGGACAGCTAGTGAAAAACTGTTTTTT. Translated, it gives CASSRIRTASEKLFF.

The chain is built from TRBV11-1 and TRBJ2-3, with 10 bases aligning to TRBD2. Germline CDR1 reads SGHAT; CDR2 reads FQDESV (reference sequence). Trimming removed 2 bases from V and 2 bases from J; junction bases left unmatched: 10. CDR3 length: 18 amino acids. CDR3 in amino acids: CASSLRKRGGIITDTQYF. The CDR3 nucleotides read TGTGCCAGCAGCTTAAGGAAGCGGGGGGGCATAATCACAGATACGCAGTATTTT.

V is TRBV19 and J is TRBJ2-3; TRBD2 aligns across 12 bases. V dropped 3 bases and J dropped 6; count of bases not matched to a gene: 7. The CDR3 is 16 residues long. Per the germline V gene, CDR1 is LNHDA and CDR2 is SQIVND (reference sequence). CDR3 nucleotide sequence: TGTGCCAGTAGTATCGCCTCTAGCGGGGGGGCCGATACGCAGTATTTT. Translated: CASSIASSGGADTQYF.

The chain uses TRBV9 and TRBJ2-7; TRBD2 matches 8 bases. CDR3 length equals 14 residues. With 1 base clipped from V and 5 bases from J, the junction kept 5 bases outside the gene matches. Germline V CDR1 and CDR2: SGDLS, YYNGEE. The CDR3 loop is CASSVPGLEDEQYF. CDR3 coding DNA: TGTGCCAGCAGCGTACCGGGACTAGAGGACGAGCAGTACTTC.

This chain uses TRBV9 with TRBJ1-4; D gene uncertain. The CDR3 is 16 residues long. Germline-derived CDR1 and CDR2 are SGDLS and YYNGEE. The V end was cut by 4 bases, the J end by 8 bases, with 21 bases between. CDR3 residues: CASSPNSLPGAEKLFF. The CDR3 DNA reads TGTGCCAGCAGCCCCAATTCGTTACCTGGAGCGGAAAAACTGTTTTTT.